This T cell receptor beta chain is from a study of metastatic and nonmetastatic thyroid tumors. Study-wide background: The comparison covered peripheral blood and tumor or nodule tissue in malignant and benign thyroid patients.

None of the patients had undergone any treatment ahead of thyroid surgery. This clone appeared many times. Its antigen is not known. The ends were cut back, 0 bases at V and 6 bases at J, with 15 bases in the middle. The CDR3 consists of 14 residues. CDR1 and CDR2 from the germline V gene are GTSNPN and SVGIG (reference sequence). Study results and caveats: Reports indicated that malignant thyroid tumors showed significantly higher TCR beta diversity than benign nodules did, in blood and tumor.

Per the original methods: A papillary thyroid cancer distant-metastasis classifier was built from CDR3 differences across clinicopathological groups. With MiXCR, TCRdb called clones anew from the PCR reads. These V and J calls originate from TCRdb's pipeline instead of the authors' own analysis. The sample has 25,000 to 35,000 clones, over 15% seen once; the top ten hold more than 4.5%. The sample comprised blood. This chain uses TRBV30 with TRBJ2-7, with D possibly called TRBD1 or TRBD2 (6 bases each). The receptor's source is a female donor with papillary thyroid cancer or a benign thyroid nodule (not recorded which). Some clones in this sample may be carry-over from other donors' samples. DNA for the CDR3: TGTGCCTGGAGTGTAGGGATAGGGGGAGGCGAGCAGTACTTC. As protein: CAWSVGIGGGEQYF.